A single sample is the source of the 31 T cell receptor beta chains below, sequenced in a study of technical replicates of blood from a few donors. The table came from immunoSEQ multiplex PCR; TCRdb's copy has only in-frame clones and leaves some out. The sample has more than 65,000 clones, 85% to 95% seen once. The sequenced sample was T cells isolated from PBMCs. Receptor source: a human donor in good health.

This clone was recorded once. The chain combines TRBV6-5 with TRBJ2-7; 9 bases agree with TRBD1. The CDR3 sequence is 14 residues long. After removal of 7 bases from V and 2 bases from J, the junction contained 6 bases not matched to a gene. Germline values: CDR1 MNHEY, CDR2 SVGAGI. CDR3 bases: TGTGCCAGCACCAAGGGACAGGGTCCCTACGAGCAGTACTTC. It codes for CASTKGQGPYEQYF.

This sequence joins TRBV9 and TRBJ2-1; TRBD2 matches 14 bases. Unmatched junction bases numbered 2, after V lost 0 bases and J lost 9 bases. Germline loops: CDR1 SGDLS, CDR2 YYNGEE. The length of the CDR3 is 15 residues. CDR3 amino acids: CASSVVGLAGGEQFF. The CDR3 DNA reads as TGTGCCAGCAGCGTAGTAGGACTAGCGGGAGGTGAGCAGTTCTTC. Drawing the rest from reference TRBV9 and TRBJ2-1, the complete variable domain is DSGVTQTPKHLITATGQRVTLRCSPRSGDLSVYWYQQSLDQGLQFLIQYYNGEERAKGNILERFSAQQFPDLHSELNLSSLELGDSALYFCASSVVGLAGGEQFFGPGTRLTVL.

The J gene is TRBJ1-2, the V gene TRBV2; D is unresolved. Deletions cut 5 bases from V and 8 bases from J, with 18 bases between. The CDR3 sequence is 14 residues long. The germline gives CDR1 SNHLY, CDR2 FYNNEI. CDR3 DNA: TGTGCCAGCAGTAACATCGCACAGAGCCAGGGCTACACCTTC. Residues: CASSNIAQSQGYTF. The full variable domain, its missing parts supplied by reference TRBV2 and TRBJ1-2, is EPEVTQTPSHQVTQMGQEVILRCVPISNHLYFYWYRQILGQKVEFLVSFYNNEISEKSEIFDDQFSVERPDGSNFTLKIRSTKLEDSAMYFCASSNIAQSQGYTFGSGTRLTVV.

This clone has more than one count but fewer than ten. The V gene is TRBV9, the J gene TRBJ1-1; TRBD1 matches 9 bases. Trimming at V came to 0 bases and at J to 3 bases, leaving 9 bases not matched to a gene. The CDR3 consists of 17 residues. Germline CDR1 reads SGDLS; CDR2 reads YYNGEE. The chain's CDR3 is CASSVGIGDREDTEAFF. The CDR3 coding sequence is TGTGCCAGCAGCGTAGGTATAGGGGACAGGGAAGACACTGAAGCTTTCTTT.

The chain links TRBV28 to TRBJ2-5; D call uncertain. Trimming stripped 1 base from V and 1 base from J, with 7 bases between. This CDR3 region has 14 residues. Germline V lookup: CDR1 MDHEN, CDR2 SYDVKM. The CDR3 sequence is CASSLSRGQETQYF. The CDR3 region has the DNA TGTGCCAGCAGTTTATCCCGCGGCCAAGAGACCCAGTACTTC.

The gene calls are TRBV19 and TRBJ1-5; D gene ambiguous. The CDR3 contains 15 residues. Germline CDR1 reads LNHDA; CDR2 reads SQIVND (reference sequence). V was trimmed by 2 bases and J by 4 bases, leaving 12 bases between them. This CDR3 reads CASSISSVTNQPQHF. CDR3 DNA: TGTGCCAGTAGTATATCCTCCGTCACTAATCAGCCCCAGCATTTT. Variable domain in full (rest from reference TRBV19 and TRBJ1-5): DGGITQSPKYLFRKEGQNVTLSCEQNLNHDAMYWYRQDPGQGLRLIYYSQIVNDFQKGDIAEGYSVSREKKESFPLTVTSAQKNPTAFYLCASSISSVTNQPQHFGDGTRLSIL.

The CDR3 DNA reads as TGTGCCAGCAGTATTGGGGCTAGCGTAACCTACGAGCAGTACTTC. Amino acid sequence: CASSIGASVTYEQYF. This chain uses TRBV6-1 with TRBJ2-7, with a tentative D call TRBD2 (6 bases). V shed 5 bases and J shed 2 bases, with 16 bases lying between them. This CDR3 has 15 amino acids. Germline CDR1 and CDR2: MNHNS and SASEGT.

The rearrangement joins TRBV7-3 to TRBJ2-5; 7 nucleotides agree with TRBD1. Trimming at V came to 2 bases and at J to 7 bases, leaving 10 bases not matched to a gene. This CDR3 contains 15 residues. Germline V gene sequence: CDR1 SGHTA, CDR2 FQGTGA. CDR3 region: CASSLRQGERWTQYF. CDR3 in DNA: TGTGCCAGCAGCTTACGGCAGGGGGAGAGGTGGACCCAGTACTTC. Full variable domain (remainder filled in from reference TRBV7-3 and TRBJ2-5): GAGVSQTPSNKVTEKGKYVELRCDPISGHTALYWYRQSLGQGPEFLIYFQGTGAADDSGLPNDRFFAVRPEGSVSTLKIQRTERGDSAVYLCASSLRQGERWTQYFGPGTRLLVL.

The chain uses TRBV19 and TRBJ2-1; D possibly corresponds to TRBD2 (6 bases). This CDR3 is built from 15 residues. The ends were cut back, 4 bases at V and 8 bases at J, with 18 bases in the middle. Germline assignment: CDR1 LNHDA and CDR2 SQIVND (reference sequence). In DNA, the CDR3 is TGTGCCAGTAGTACTTTGGGAGGTCTTTTAGATGAGCAGTTCTTC. It encodes CASSTLGGLLDEQFF.

The chain is built from TRBV7-2 and TRBJ2-7; TRBD1 aligns across 9 bases. Germline loops: CDR1 SGHTA, CDR2 FQGNSA. V was pared by 1 base and J by 2 bases, with 3 bases of the junction left unmatched. The CDR3 is 15 amino acids. The CDR3 spells CASSLGDRVAYEQYF. The DNA for the CDR3 is TGTGCCAGCAGCTTAGGGGACAGGGTAGCCTACGAGCAGTACTTC.

This chain uses TRBV19 with TRBJ2-7, with D perhaps matching TRBD1 (6 bases). The CDR3 spans 17 residues. Trimming removed 4 bases from V and 0 bases from J, with 19 bases in between. CDR1 and CDR2 (germline): LNHDA, SQIVND (reference sequence). The CDR3 nucleotides read TGTGCCAGTAGTACCCAATTAGGCTGGGACACCTCCTACGAGCAGTACTTC. Protein: CASSTQLGWDTSYEQYF.

This chain links TRBV28 with TRBJ2-1, with 7 bases that match TRBD1. The trim removed 1 base at V and 6 bases at J, leaving 6 bases unmatched. CDR1 MDHEN and CDR2 SYDVKM come from the germline V gene. This CDR3 has 15 residues. Here the CDR3 reads CASSLLGQPSNEQFF. CDR3 nucleotide sequence: TGTGCCAGCAGTTTATTGGGACAGCCTTCCAATGAGCAGTTCTTC.

This chain links TRBV27 with TRBJ2-1; possible D gene TRBD1, 6 bases. In germline, CDR1 is MNHEY, CDR2 SMNVEV (reference sequence). The V gene lost 1 base and the J gene lost 0 bases, with 10 bases spanning the gap. This CDR3 spans 16 amino acids. CDR3 loop: CASSLYGTTSYNEQFF. Here the CDR3 DNA reads TGTGCCAGCAGTTTATACGGGACAACCTCCTACAATGAGCAGTTCTTC.

The chain links TRBV9 to TRBJ2-7; D may be TRBD1 (6 bases). The germline V gene encodes CDR1 SGDLS and CDR2 YYNGEE. Deletions cut 1 base from V and 7 bases from J, with 15 bases between. The CDR3 spans 14 residues. The DNA of the CDR3 is TGTGCCAGCAGCGTAATGCAGGGGCCTGGGGAGCAGTACTTC. Amino acids: CASSVMQGPGEQYF.

In its sample, this clone was seen once. V gene TRBV9 combines with J gene TRBJ1-2; 10 nucleotides align to TRBD1. Germline lookup yields CDR1 SGDLS and CDR2 YYNGEE. The CDR3 loop spans 15 amino acids. V gave up 4 bases and J gave up 4 bases; unmatched junction bases: 7. The CDR3 protein is CASSWDRGGLYGYTF. CDR3 DNA sequence: TGTGCCAGCAGCTGGGACAGGGGAGGCCTCTATGGCTACACCTTC.

This rearrangement joins TRBV27 to TRBJ2-7; 9 bases agree with TRBD1. The V gene end was trimmed by 3 bases and the J gene end by 3 bases; junction bases not matched to a gene: 6. CDR1 and CDR2 (germline): MNHEY, SMNVEV (reference sequence). The CDR3 extends over 15 amino acids. The CDR3 is CASSFYRTGVYEQYF. The CDR3 DNA sequence: TGTGCCAGCAGTTTCTATAGGACAGGGGTCTACGAGCAGTACTTC.

The rearrangement uses TRBV6-1 and TRBJ2-7, with 12 bases that match TRBD2. V shed 9 bases, J shed 2 bases, and the junction held 5 bases outside the gene matches. Germline V gene lookup returns CDR1 MNHNS and CDR2 SASEGT. This CDR3 contains 14 residues. The CDR3: CASTTSGRAYEQYF. CDR3 nucleotide sequence: TGTGCCAGTACGACTAGCGGGAGAGCCTACGAGCAGTACTTC.

This clone was observed once. This sequence joins TRBV11-3 and TRBJ2-5; 7 bases fit TRBD1. Unmatched junction bases numbered 7, after V lost 1 base and J lost 5 bases. Germline CDR1 SGHNT, CDR2 YENEEA. This CDR3 has 15 residues. The CDR3 coding sequence is TGTGCCAGCAGCTTAGTAACAGGGGTTGGGGAGACCCAGTACTTC. Its translation is CASSLVTGVGETQYF.

Only one count was recorded for this clone. This sequence joins TRBV9 and TRBJ2-1; possible D gene TRBD1, 6 bases. The ends were cut back, 1 base at V and 7 bases at J, with 15 bases in the middle. Per germline, CDR1 SGDLS and CDR2 YYNGEE. The CDR3 consists of 15 residues. The DNA for the CDR3 is TGTGCCAGCAGCGTAATCGAGACAGGTGAGAATGAGCAGTTCTTC. Amino acids: CASSVIETGENEQFF.

The chain is built from TRBV7-9 and TRBJ1-1, with D uncertain. The CDR3 loop spans 15 amino acids. The germline V gene encodes CDR1 SEHNR and CDR2 FQNEAQ (reference sequence). Trimming removed 2 bases from V and 4 bases from J, with 14 bases in between. The CDR3 reads CASSLQRRSGTEAFF. CDR3 coding DNA: TGTGCCAGCAGCTTACAGAGGAGGAGTGGCACTGAAGCTTTCTTT.

V gene TRBV28 combines with J gene TRBJ1-1; 7 bases match TRBD1. The ends lost 1 base at V and 5 bases at J; junction bases unmatched: 13. Germline CDR1 reads MDHEN; CDR2 reads SYDVKM. The CDR3 has 17 residues. The CDR3: CASSLLGTARLGTEAFF. In nucleotides, the CDR3 is TGTGCCAGCAGTTTATTGGGGACAGCACGGCTGGGGACTGAAGCTTTCTTT.

The chain joins TRBV11-3 to TRBJ1-5, with D unclear. Germline assignment: CDR1 SGHNT and CDR2 YENEEA. Trimming took off 5 bases at V and 3 bases at J, with 8 bases between the two ends. The CDR3 is made up of 13 amino acids. This CDR3 is CASSLEINQPQHF. DNA for the CDR3: TGTGCCAGCAGCCTGGAGATCAATCAGCCCCAGCATTTT.

The V gene is TRBV15, the J gene TRBJ2-7; 13 bases align to TRBD2. After removal of 5 bases from V and 0 bases from J, the junction contained 7 bases not matched to a gene. The germline CDR1 and CDR2 sequences are LNHNV and YYDKDF (reference sequence). This CDR3 has 17 residues. CDR3 in amino acids: CATSPRGLAGISYEQYF. CDR3 DNA sequence: TGTGCCACCAGCCCTAGGGGACTAGCGGGGATCTCCTACGAGCAGTACTTC.

This clone appeared a few times. The chain carries TRBV18 and TRBJ1-5; no clear D gene. V dropped 4 bases and J dropped 5 bases, with 9 bases sitting between them. Germline CDR1 is KGHSH and CDR2 is LQKENI. The CDR3 consists of 13 residues. The CDR3 DNA follows: TGTGCCAGCTCACAGGCCGGGGATCAGCCCCAGCATTTT. This codes for CASSQAGDQPQHF.

The chain is built from TRBV4-1 and TRBJ2-3; TRBD2 agrees at 8 bases. Per germline, CDR1 MGHRA and CDR2 YSYEKL. The CDR3 is made up of 15 amino acids. The V and J ends lost 4 bases and 1 base, in that order; junction bases with no gene match: 4. This chain's CDR3 is CASSPLGLGTDTQYF. Here the CDR3 DNA reads TGCGCCAGCAGCCCCTTGGGACTAGGCACAGATACGCAGTATTTT.

This chain links TRBV5-4 with TRBJ1-5; tentatively, D is TRBD1 (6 bases). The ends were cut back, 2 bases at V and 1 base at J, with 7 bases in the middle. The CDR3 covers 14 residues. Per germline, CDR1 SGHNT and CDR2 YYREEE (reference sequence). In DNA, the CDR3 is TGTGCCAGCAGCTTTCAGGGGAGCAATCAGCCCCAGCATTTT. This sequence encodes CASSFQGSNQPQHF.

The rearrangement uses TRBV27 and TRBJ1-5; the D is unclear. Germline CDR1 is MNHEY and CDR2 is SMNVEV (reference sequence). The V gene lost 4 bases and the J gene lost 0 bases, with 10 bases spanning the gap. The CDR3 contains 15 residues. The CDR3 sequence: CASSWTSGSNQPQHF. The CDR3 bases are TGTGCCAGCAGTTGGACCAGCGGTAGCAATCAGCCCCAGCATTTT.

The CDR3, as DNA: TGTGCCAGCAGCTTAGCCCGCGGGGTGTCCTACGAGCAGTACTTC. As protein: CASSLARGVSYEQYF. V gene TRBV7-9 combines with J gene TRBJ2-7, with D perhaps matching TRBD2 (6 bases). Trimming pared 0 bases from V and 1 base from J, leaving 10 bases between. CDR1 SEHNR and CDR2 FQNEAQ come from the germline V gene (reference sequence). The CDR3 runs 15 residues.

The rearrangement uses TRBV29-1 and TRBJ2-7; 11 bases map to TRBD1. The length of the CDR3 is 13 residues. The germline V gene encodes CDR1 SQVTM and CDR2 ANQGSEA. The V gene end was trimmed by 2 bases and the J gene end by 5 bases; junction bases not matched to a gene: 2. The DNA of the CDR3 is TGCAGCGTTGAAAGGACAGGGGGCGACGAGCAGTACTTC. Amino acids: CSVERTGGDEQYF.

The gene calls are TRBV14 and TRBJ2-2; D unclear. Germline V gene data show CDR1 as SGHDN and CDR2 as FVKESK. V was shortened by 1 base and J by 3 bases, with 9 bases between the two germline ends. This CDR3 spans 15 amino acids. As DNA, the CDR3 is TGTGCCAGCAGCCAAGGTTTTCCATACACCGGGGAGCTGTTTTTT. It translates to CASSQGFPYTGELFF.

CDR3: CASSVTILDTEAFF. The CDR3 region has the DNA TGTGCCAGTAGTGTAACAATTCTGGACACTGAAGCTTTCTTT. The rearrangement links TRBV19 to TRBJ1-1; no definite D call. The length of the CDR3 is 14 residues. V was pared by 5 bases and J by 3 bases, with 13 bases between. The germline V gene encodes CDR1 LNHDA and CDR2 SQIVND (reference sequence).